A selection of T cell receptor beta chains follows, all from one sample in a study of shared clonotypes between healthy human individuals. TCRdb keeps only in-frame clones here, not all; method: immunoSEQ multiplex PCR. The sample includes about 480,000 clones, 79% of them seen just once. Sequenced: PBMCs. The source of these receptors is a woman between 35 and 50 years old in good health. Some clones in this sample may be carry-over from other donors' samples. Each CDR3 is given without its conserved first and last residue.

13 TRBV9 ASSVIGGYGEKLF
12 TRBV4-3 ASSQGTSGYEQY
11 TRBV7-2 ASSPGQGSGYT
14 TRBV5-1 ASSLNGALSGNTIY
14 TRBV29-1 SVEGSGLADTDTQY
14 TRBV6-5 ASSYLQGTGANVLT
13 TRBV28 ASRAMGGRADTQY
14 TRBV19 ASSPRGGSRNQPQH
10 TRBV6-5 ASSQGPGELF
14 TRBV7-9 ASSLALAGRQETQY
13 TRBV2 ASSEALPQVRGYT
10 TRBV18 ASSHERYGYT
12 TRBV9 ASSLLSQGNEQF
11 TRBV7-3 ATTPGYQETQY
10 TRBV9 ASSQGTGELF
15 TRBV4-1 ASSQERTSGPTDTQY
14 TRBV2 ASSRKGEGPNNEQF
14 TRBV27 ASTQASGRLIYEQY
13 TRBV9 ASSEQDRDPSGYT
14 TRBV28 ASSLYGGQGPYGYT
13 TRBV6-5 ASSSTIQPSYEQY
13 TRBV5-1 ASSVGTVENSPLH
11 TRBV5-1 ASEGLVRGEQY
13 TRBV7-9 ASSLATGGVQPQH
12 TRBV5-1 ASSLWAGAGEQY
11 TRBV29-1 SVCWDLNTEAF
16 TRBV28 ASSSGTGSSSGANVLT
15 TRBV5-1 ASSLDVVGGGSTEQF
15 TRBV5-8 ASSLKKGWYSTDTQY
9 TRBV10-3 ATEHDNEQF
14 TRBV28 ASSPLGGGRSYEQY
13 TRBV11-1 ASSARDRGLYEQY
11 TRBV9 ASASTGSTEAF
12 TRBV13 ASSKRATRGEQF
12 TRBV6-1 ASSRDSGANVLT
13 TRBV11-2 ASSLGASAYNEQF
21 TRBV5-1 ASPDQGHTEAFFGQGTAHEAF
12 TRBV7-6 ASSLNQGYNEQF
12 TRBV19 ASSIPNPVTEAF
12 TRBV28 ASSGGGLGEKLF
12 TRBV4-2 ASSQGLADNEQF
13 TRBV5-1 ASSPTSGRVGELF